One and the same sample provided the 15 T cell receptor beta chains below, sequenced in a study of cytomegalovirus exposure and HLA in healthy donors. It was with 60 Vbeta and 13 Jbeta primers that the PCR ran. TCRdb's copy holds only in-frame clones and misses some; the assay was immunoSEQ multiplex PCR. The sample consists of some 110,000 clones, 75% to 85% of them appearing once. Sequencing was carried out using PBMCs. The source of these receptors is a man aged 18 to 30 in good health and CMV-seronegative.

CDR3 sequence (DNA): TGTGCCACCAGCAGAGTTCAGTCCCAAGAGACCCAGTACTTC. Amino acids: CATSRVQSQETQYF. The rearrangement links TRBV15 to TRBJ2-5; D uncertain. The CDR3 runs 14 residues. CDR1 LNHNV and CDR2 YYDKDF come from the germline V gene (reference sequence). V was shortened by 1 base and J by 1 base, with 7 bases between the two germline ends.

CDR3 loop: CASSVSPGSYEQYF. The DNA for the CDR3 is TGTGCCAGCAGTGTATCGCCAGGCTCCTACGAGCAGTACTTC. The V gene is TRBV25-1, the J gene TRBJ2-5; D call uncertain. The J call is uncertain, as TRBJ2-7 better fits the DNA end. The CDR3 covers 14 residues. In germline, CDR1 is MGHDK, CDR2 SYGVNS.

CDR3 nucleotides: TGTGCCAGCACCGAACTGGGACAACTGAACACTGAAGCTTTCTTT. This gives the protein CASTELGQLNTEAFF. The chain recombines TRBV6-5 with TRBJ1-1; D possibly corresponds to TRBD1 (6 bases). Looked up from germline, CDR1 is MNHEY and CDR2 is SVGAGI. V was clipped by 7 bases and J by 0 bases, with 15 bases between them. The CDR3 is 15 amino acids.

The gene calls are TRBV2 and TRBJ1-5; 7 bases match TRBD1. CDR1 and CDR2 from the germline V gene are SNHLY and FYNNEI. V was clipped by 1 base and J by 7 bases; unmatched bases: 7. This CDR3 has 15 amino acids. The CDR3 coding sequence is TGTGCCAGCAGTGAAGAGTTTACCAGGGGGCAGCCCCAGCATTTT. The encoded protein is CASSEEFTRGQPQHF.

The J gene is TRBJ1-3, the V gene TRBV6-6; D is unclear. Per germline, CDR1 MNHNY and CDR2 SVGAGI (reference sequence). With 5 bases removed from V and 6 bases from J, the gap between germline ends came to 2 bases. CDR3 length: 10 amino acids. The CDR3 nucleotides are TGTGCCAGCAGTCTAAACACCATATATTTT. It specifies CASSLNTIYF.

This clone was observed a handful of times. The V gene is TRBV6-5, the J gene TRBJ1-5; 9 nucleotides agree with TRBD1. This CDR3 has 14 amino acids. Unmatched junction bases numbered 5, after V lost 5 bases and J lost 6 bases. The germline CDR1 and CDR2 sequences are MNHEY and SVGAGI. CDR3 in amino acids: CASSTGGQGQPQHF. The CDR3 DNA follows: TGTGCCAGCAGTACCGGGGGACAGGGTCAGCCCCAGCATTTT.

Only one count was recorded for this clone. The chain is built from TRBV6-5 and TRBJ1-2; 7 bases are shared with TRBD1. Germline CDR1 and CDR2: MNHEY and SVGAGI. CDR3 length: 14 residues. V was pared by 7 bases and J by 3 bases, with 8 bases of the junction left unmatched. The CDR3 loop reads CASKLITGDYGYTF. In DNA form, the CDR3 reads TGTGCCAGCAAGTTGATCACAGGGGACTATGGCTACACCTTC.

The chain links TRBV4-3 to TRBJ2-6, with TRBD1 matching 7 bases. J lost 4 bases, V lost 5 bases, and 11 bases had no gene match. CDR3 length: 17 residues. Germline CDR1 and CDR2: LGHNA and YSLEER. CDR3 bases: TGCGCCAGCAGCGGACTCCAGACAGGGCCAGGGGCCAACGTCCTGACTTTC. Protein sequence: CASSGLQTGPGANVLTF.

This clone was seen a single time. This chain links TRBV15 with TRBJ2-7, with TRBD2 matching 11 bases. The CDR3 length is 17 residues. V gave up 1 base and J gave up 7 bases; unmatched junction bases: 12. Germline CDR1 is LNHNV and CDR2 is YYDKDF (reference sequence). Here the CDR3 reads CATSRVVGTSGLWEQYF. The CDR3 DNA reads as TGTGCCACCAGCAGAGTAGTTGGGACTAGCGGCCTCTGGGAGCAGTACTTC.

This clone was observed a single time. This rearrangement joins TRBV4-3 to TRBJ2-2, with D perhaps matching TRBD1 (5 bases). CDR1 and CDR2 (germline): LGHNA, YSLEER. Trimming shortened V by 1 base and J by 7 bases, and 16 bases separated the two germline ends. This CDR3 has 16 amino acids. In DNA, the CDR3 is TGCGCCAGCAGCCAAGTGTCAGGGATACAGCACGGGGAGCTGTTTTTT. Translated: CASSQVSGIQHGELFF.

The J gene is TRBJ2-7, the V gene TRBV5-4; 7 nucleotides agree with TRBD1. The V gene end was trimmed by 4 bases and the J gene end by 2 bases; junction bases not matched to a gene: 9. Germline V CDR1 and CDR2: SGHNT, YYREEE (reference sequence). The length of the CDR3 is 15 residues. Here the CDR3 reads CASSPGTANAYEQYF. DNA for the CDR3: TGTGCCAGCAGCCCCGGGACAGCAAACGCCTACGAGCAGTACTTC.

This sequence joins TRBV18 and TRBJ2-2, with 8 bases identical to TRBD2. The V segment lost 5 bases and the J segment 0 bases; nucleotides outside the gene matches: 8. Germline assignment: CDR1 KGHSH and CDR2 LQKENI. The CDR3 totals 17 residues. The CDR3, as DNA: TGTGCCAGCTCAACTGTTAGTAGCGGGACGAACACCGGGGAGCTGTTTTTT. Translated, it gives CASSTVSSGTNTGELFF.

This chain connects TRBV10-2 to TRBJ2-7; TRBD1 matches at 7 bases. The junction had 4 bases not matched to a gene; V was cut back by 3 bases and J by 2 bases. CDR1 and CDR2 (germline): WSHSY, SAAADI. CDR3 length equals 14 residues. The CDR3 nucleotides read TGCGCCAGCAGTGATAGCCAGGGGGCCTACGAGCAGTACTTC. It translates to CASSDSQGAYEQYF.

This chain connects TRBV5-4 to TRBJ2-3; D uncertain. This CDR3 has 14 amino acids. V was cut by 3 bases and J by 2 bases, with 10 bases left in between. Germline V lookup: CDR1 SGHNT, CDR2 YYREEE (reference sequence). The CDR3 loop reads CASSSREITDTQYF. CDR3 coding DNA: TGTGCCAGCAGCTCGAGAGAGATCACAGATACGCAGTATTTT.

This chain connects TRBV10-3 to TRBJ2-1; TRBD2 is a possible D gene (6 bases). The CDR3 length is 15 residues. CDR1 is ENHRY, CDR2 SYGVKD, per germline. V was clipped by 3 bases and J by 0 bases, with 9 bases between them. This CDR3 reads CAISEGGNSYNEQFF. The CDR3 coding sequence is TGTGCCATCAGTGAAGGCGGGAACTCCTACAATGAGCAGTTCTTC.